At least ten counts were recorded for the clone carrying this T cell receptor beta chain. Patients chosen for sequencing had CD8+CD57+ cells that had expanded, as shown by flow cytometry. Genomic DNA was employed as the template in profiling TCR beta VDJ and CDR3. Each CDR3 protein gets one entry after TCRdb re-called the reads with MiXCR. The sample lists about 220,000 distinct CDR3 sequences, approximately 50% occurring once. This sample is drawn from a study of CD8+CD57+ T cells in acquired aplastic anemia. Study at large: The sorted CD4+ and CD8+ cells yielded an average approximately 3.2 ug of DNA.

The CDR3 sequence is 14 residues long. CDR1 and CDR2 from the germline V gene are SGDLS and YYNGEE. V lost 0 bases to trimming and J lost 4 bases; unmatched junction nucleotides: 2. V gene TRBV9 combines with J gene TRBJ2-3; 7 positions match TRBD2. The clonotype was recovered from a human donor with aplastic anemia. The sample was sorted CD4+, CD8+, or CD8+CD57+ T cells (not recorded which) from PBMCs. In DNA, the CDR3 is TGTGCCAGCAGCGTAGGGGGGGGTGCAGATACGCAGTATTTT. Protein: CASSVGGGADTQYF.